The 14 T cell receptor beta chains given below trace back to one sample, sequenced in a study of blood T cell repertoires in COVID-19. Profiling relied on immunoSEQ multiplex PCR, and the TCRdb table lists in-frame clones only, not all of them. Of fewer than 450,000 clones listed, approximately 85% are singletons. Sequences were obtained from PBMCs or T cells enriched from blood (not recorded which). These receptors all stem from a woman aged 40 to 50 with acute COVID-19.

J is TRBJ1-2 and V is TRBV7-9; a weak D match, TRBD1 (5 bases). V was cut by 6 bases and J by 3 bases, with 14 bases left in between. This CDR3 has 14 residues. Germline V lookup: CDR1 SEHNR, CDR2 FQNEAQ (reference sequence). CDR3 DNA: TGTGCCAGCAGAGGGCGGGGGGACGACTATGGCTACACCTTC. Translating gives CASRGRGDDYGYTF.

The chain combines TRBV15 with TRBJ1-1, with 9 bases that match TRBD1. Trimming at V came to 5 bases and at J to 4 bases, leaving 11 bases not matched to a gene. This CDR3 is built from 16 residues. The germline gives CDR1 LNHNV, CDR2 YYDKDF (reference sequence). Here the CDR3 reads CATSEGQGFIGTEAFF. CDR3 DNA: TGTGCCACCAGCGAGGGACAGGGATTCATAGGCACTGAAGCTTTCTTT.

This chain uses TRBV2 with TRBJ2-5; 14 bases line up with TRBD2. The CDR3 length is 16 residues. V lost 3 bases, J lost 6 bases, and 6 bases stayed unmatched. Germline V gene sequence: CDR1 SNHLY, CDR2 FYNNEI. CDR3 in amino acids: CASSDGTSGGGQTQYF. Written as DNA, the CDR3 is TGTGCCAGCAGTGACGGGACTAGCGGGGGCGGTCAGACCCAGTACTTC.

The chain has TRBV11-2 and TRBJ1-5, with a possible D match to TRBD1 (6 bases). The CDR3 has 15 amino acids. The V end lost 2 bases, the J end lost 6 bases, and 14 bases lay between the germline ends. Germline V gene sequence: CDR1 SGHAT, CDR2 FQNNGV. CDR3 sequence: CASSLTTGYGQPQHF. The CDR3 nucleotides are TGTGCCAGCAGCTTAACCACAGGGTATGGTCAGCCCCAGCATTTT.

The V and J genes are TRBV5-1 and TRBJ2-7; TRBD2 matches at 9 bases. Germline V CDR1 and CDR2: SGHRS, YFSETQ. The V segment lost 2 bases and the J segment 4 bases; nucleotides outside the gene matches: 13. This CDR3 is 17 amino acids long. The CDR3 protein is CASSFRVDGTSTYEQYF. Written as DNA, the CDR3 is TGCGCCAGCAGCTTTAGGGTGGATGGGACTAGCACTTACGAGCAGTACTTC.

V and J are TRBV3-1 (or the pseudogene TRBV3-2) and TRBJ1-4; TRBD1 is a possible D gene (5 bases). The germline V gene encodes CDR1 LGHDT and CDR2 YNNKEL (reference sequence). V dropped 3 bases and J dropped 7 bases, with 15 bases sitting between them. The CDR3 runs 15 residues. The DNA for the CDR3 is TGTGCCAGCAGCCACCCAGGACATCCTCTTGAAAAACTGTTTTTT. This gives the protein CASSHPGHPLEKLFF.

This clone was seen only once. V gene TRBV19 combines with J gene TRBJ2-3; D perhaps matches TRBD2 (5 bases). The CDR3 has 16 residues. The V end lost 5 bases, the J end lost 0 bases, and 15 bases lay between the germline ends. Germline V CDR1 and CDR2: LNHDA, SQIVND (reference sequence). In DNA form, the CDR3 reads TGTGCCAGTAGTCCCGGACTCTGGACTAGCACAGATACGCAGTATTTT. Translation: CASSPGLWTSTDTQYF.

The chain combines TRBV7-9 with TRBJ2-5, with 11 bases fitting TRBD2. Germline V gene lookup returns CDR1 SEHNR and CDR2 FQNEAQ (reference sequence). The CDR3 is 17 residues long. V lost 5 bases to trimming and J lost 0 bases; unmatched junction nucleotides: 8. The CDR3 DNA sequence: TGTGCCAGCAGCACCGGTTCTAGCGGGGGGTACCAAGAGACCCAGTACTTC. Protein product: CASSTGSSGGYQETQYF.

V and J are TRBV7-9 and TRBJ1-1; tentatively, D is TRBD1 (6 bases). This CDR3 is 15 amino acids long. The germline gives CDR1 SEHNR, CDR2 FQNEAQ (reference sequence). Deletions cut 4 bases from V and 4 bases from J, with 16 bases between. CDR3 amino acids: CASSSRGGVGTEAFF. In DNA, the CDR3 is TGTGCCAGCAGCTCACGAGGGGGAGTCGGCACTGAAGCTTTCTTT.

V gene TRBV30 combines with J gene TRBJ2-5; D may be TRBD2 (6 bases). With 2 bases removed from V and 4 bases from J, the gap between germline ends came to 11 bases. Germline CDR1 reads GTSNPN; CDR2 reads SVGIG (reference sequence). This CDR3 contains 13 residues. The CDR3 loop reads CAWSSGAGETQYF. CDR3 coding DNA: TGTGCCTGGAGTTCGGGAGCAGGAGAGACCCAGTACTTC.

In nucleotides, the CDR3 is TGTGCCAGCAGCTTAGGGCAGGGGTATAATTCACCCCTCCACTTT. The encoded protein is CASSLGQGYNSPLHF. The chain has TRBV7-9 and TRBJ1-6, with TRBD1 as a possible D gene (6 bases). Germline lookup yields CDR1 SEHNR and CDR2 FQNEAQ (reference sequence). The CDR3 runs to 15 residues. The V end was cut by 1 base, the J end by 4 bases, with 8 bases between.

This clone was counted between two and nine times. The CDR3 DNA follows: TGTGCCAGCAGCTTAGACAGGGACGAAGCTTTCTTT. This codes for CASSLDRDEAFF. The J gene is TRBJ1-1, the V gene TRBV7-9, with D maybe TRBD1 (6 bases). V was shortened by 1 base and J by 8 bases, with 8 bases between the two germline ends. CDR1 is SEHNR and CDR2 is FQNEAQ in the germline V gene (reference sequence). There are 12 residues in the CDR3.

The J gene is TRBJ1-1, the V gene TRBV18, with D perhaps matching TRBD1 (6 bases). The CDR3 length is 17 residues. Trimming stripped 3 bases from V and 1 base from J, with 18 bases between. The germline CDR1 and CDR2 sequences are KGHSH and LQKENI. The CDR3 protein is CASSPLVWGQGNTEAFF. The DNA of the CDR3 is TGTGCCAGCTCACCCCTTGTGTGGGGGCAGGGGAACACTGAAGCTTTCTTT. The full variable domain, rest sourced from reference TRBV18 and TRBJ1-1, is NAGVMQNPRHLVRRRGQEARLRCSPMKGHSHVYWYRQLPEEGLKFMVYLQKENIIDESGMPKERFSAEFPKEGPSILRIQQVVRGDSAAYFCASSPLVWGQGNTEAFFGQGTRLTVV.

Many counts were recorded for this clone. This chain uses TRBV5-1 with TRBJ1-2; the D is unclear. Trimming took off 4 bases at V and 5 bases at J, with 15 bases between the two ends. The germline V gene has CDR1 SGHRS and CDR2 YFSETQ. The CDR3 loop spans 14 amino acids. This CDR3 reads CASSPQGYGYGYTF. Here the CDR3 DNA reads TGCGCCAGCAGCCCTCAAGGTTACGGGTATGGCTACACCTTC.